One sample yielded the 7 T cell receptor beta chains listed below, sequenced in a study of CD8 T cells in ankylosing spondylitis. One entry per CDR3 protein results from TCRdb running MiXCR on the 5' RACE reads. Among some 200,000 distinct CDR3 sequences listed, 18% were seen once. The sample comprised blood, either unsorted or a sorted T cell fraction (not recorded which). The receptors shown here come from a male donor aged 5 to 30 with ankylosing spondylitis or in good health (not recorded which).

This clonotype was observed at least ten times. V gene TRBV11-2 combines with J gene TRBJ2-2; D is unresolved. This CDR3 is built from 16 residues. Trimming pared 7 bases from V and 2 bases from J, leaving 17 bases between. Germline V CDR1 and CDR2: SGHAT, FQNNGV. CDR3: CASIGQHLINTGELFF. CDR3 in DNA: TGTGCCAGCATAGGGCAACATCTTATTAACACCGGGGAGCTGTTTTTT.

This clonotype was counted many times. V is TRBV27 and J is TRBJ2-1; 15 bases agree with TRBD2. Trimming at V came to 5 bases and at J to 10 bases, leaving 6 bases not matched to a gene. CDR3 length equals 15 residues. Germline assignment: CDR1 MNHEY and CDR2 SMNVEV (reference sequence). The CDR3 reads CASSTGTSGRPEQFF. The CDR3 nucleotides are TGTGCCAGCAGTACCGGGACTAGCGGGAGGCCAGAGCAGTTCTTC.

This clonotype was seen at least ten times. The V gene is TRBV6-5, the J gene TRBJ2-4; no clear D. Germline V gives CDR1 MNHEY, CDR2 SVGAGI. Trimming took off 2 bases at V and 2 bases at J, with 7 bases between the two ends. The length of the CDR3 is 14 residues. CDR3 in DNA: TGTGCCAGCAGTTACGGGCCCCCCAAAAACATTCAGTACTTC. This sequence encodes CASSYGPPKNIQYF.

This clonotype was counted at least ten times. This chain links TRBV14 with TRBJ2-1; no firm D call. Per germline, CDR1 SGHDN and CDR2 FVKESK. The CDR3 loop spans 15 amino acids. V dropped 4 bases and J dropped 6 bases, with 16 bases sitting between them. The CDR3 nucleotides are TGTGCCAGCAGCCTTGGACCCGGTCCAGGCAATGAGCAGTTCTTC. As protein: CASSLGPGPGNEQFF.

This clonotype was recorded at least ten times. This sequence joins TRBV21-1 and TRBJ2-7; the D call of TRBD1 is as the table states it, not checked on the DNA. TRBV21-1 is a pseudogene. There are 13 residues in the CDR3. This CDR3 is CASSTTGSHEQYV. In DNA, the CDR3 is TGTGCCAGCAGCACCACAGGGTCCCACGAGCAGTACGTC.

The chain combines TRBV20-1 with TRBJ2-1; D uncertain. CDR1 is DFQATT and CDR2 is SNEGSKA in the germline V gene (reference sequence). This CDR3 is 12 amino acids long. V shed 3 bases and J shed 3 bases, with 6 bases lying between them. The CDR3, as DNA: TGCAGTGCTAGGGTTAACTACAATGAGCAGTTCTTC. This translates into CSARVNYNEQFF.

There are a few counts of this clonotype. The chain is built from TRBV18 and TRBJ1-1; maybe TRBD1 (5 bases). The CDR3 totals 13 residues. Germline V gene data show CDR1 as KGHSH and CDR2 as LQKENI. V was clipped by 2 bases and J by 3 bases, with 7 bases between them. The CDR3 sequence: CASSPWGDTEAFF. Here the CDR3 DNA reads TGTGCCAGCTCACCATGGGGGGACACTGAAGCTTTCTTT.